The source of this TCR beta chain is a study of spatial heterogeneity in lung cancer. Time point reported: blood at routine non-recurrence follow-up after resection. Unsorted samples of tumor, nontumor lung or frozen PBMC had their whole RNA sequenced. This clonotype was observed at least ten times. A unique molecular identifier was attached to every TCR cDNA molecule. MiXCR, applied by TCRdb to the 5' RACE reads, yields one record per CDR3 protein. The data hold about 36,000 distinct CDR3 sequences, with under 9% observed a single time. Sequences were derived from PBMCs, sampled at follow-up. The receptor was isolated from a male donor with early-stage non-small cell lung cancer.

The CDR3 loop is CSVESQGAPTEAFF. CDR3 DNA sequence: TGCAGCGTTGAATCACAGGGGGCTCCTACTGAAGCTTTCTTT. This chain uses TRBV29-1 with TRBJ1-1; 9 nucleotides match TRBD1. This CDR3 has 14 residues. Trimming took 2 bases from V and 5 from J; bases not matched to a gene: 6. Per germline, CDR1 SQVTM and CDR2 ANQGSEA.